The rows below give T cell receptor beta chains drawn from one sample of a study of cytomegalovirus exposure and HLA in healthy donors. Method: immunoSEQ multiplex PCR; TCRdb's copy keeps in-frame clones and lacks some. The sample includes roughly 110,000 clones, about 85% of them seen just once. Sequencing used PBMCs. All receptors derive from a woman aged 18-35 years in good health and CMV-seropositive. CDR3s include the opening cysteine and the closing phenylalanine or tryptophan. A D gene is named only where the DNA matches it firmly. Clone size appears in some rows only: once, few, many, or a class for an expanded clone.

abundance	v_gene	j_gene	d_gene	CDR3aa	CDR3nt
few	TRBV4-1	TRBJ1-6	.	CASSQAPQTVSPLHF	TGCGCCAGCAGCCAAGCGCCGCAGACAGTTTCACCCCTCCACTTT
.	TRBV27	TRBJ1-1	.	CSTGGFGTEAFF	TGTTCCACCGGAGGGTTCGGCACTGAAGCTTTCTTT
.	TRBV2	TRBJ2-1	.	CASSWTDYNEQFF	TGTGCCAGCAGTTGGACAGATTACAATGAGCAGTTCTTC
.	TRBV7-9	TRBJ2-3	.	CASSYTDTQYF	TGTGCCAGCAGTTACACAGATACGCAGTATTTT
.	TRBV5-6	TRBJ2-7	.	CASSLGGSEAEQYF	TGTGCCAGCAGCTTAGGAGGGTCTGAAGCCGAGCAGTACTTC
once	TRBV28	TRBJ1-2	TRBD1	CASGGDRNNYGYTF	TGTGCCAGCGGCGGGGACAGGAATAACTATGGCTACACCTTC
.	TRBV19	TRBJ1-2	.	CASRKQGRNYGYTF	TGTGCCAGTAGGAAACAGGGTAGAAACTATGGCTACACCTTC
few	TRBV10-1	TRBJ2-5	TRBD2	CASSERGVKETQYF	TGCGCCAGCAGTGAGCGGGGGGTTAAAGAGACCCAGTACTTC
.	TRBV27	TRBJ2-1	TRBD2	CASSLTSGMNEQFF	TGTGCCAGCAGTTTGACTAGCGGGATGAATGAGCAGTTCTTC
.	TRBV27	TRBJ2-3	.	CASRGGPDTQYF	TGTGCCAGCAGGGGGGGGCCAGATACGCAGTATTTT
.	TRBV6-5	TRBJ2-2	.	CASSQYLQGSGELFF	TGTGCCAGCAGTCAATACTTACAGGGAAGCGGGGAGCTGTTTTTT
.	TRBV28	TRBJ1-6	.	CASRSRRRGLANSPLHF	TGTGCCAGTAGGTCCCGGAGAAGGGGACTGGCCAATTCACCCCTCCACTTT
.	TRBV7-9	TRBJ1-6	TRBD1	CASSFSGGNSPLHF	TGTGCCAGCAGCTTTTCAGGGGGAAACTCACCCCTCCACTTT
.	TRBV7-2	TRBJ1-2	TRBD1	CASSLGGRGLAGYTF	TGTGCCAGCAGCTTAGGCGGCAGGGGGTTGGCTGGCTACACCTTC
.	TRBV27	TRBJ1-6	TRBD1	CASRTGQGWSYNSPLHF	TGTGCCAGCAGGACCGGACAGGGGTGGTCCTATAATTCACCCCTCCACTTT
.	TRBV6-1	TRBJ1-5	.	CASSEWGREDQPQHF	TGTGCCAGCAGTGAATGGGGCAGGGAGGATCAGCCCCAGCATTTT
.	TRBV18	TRBJ2-5	.	CASSLRKAQQETQYF	TGTGCCAGCTCACTTAGAAAGGCACAGCAAGAGACCCAGTACTTC
.	TRBV4-1	TRBJ2-3	TRBD2	CASSLKFTSGGFTGTDTQYF	TGCGCCAGCAGCCTTAAATTTACTAGCGGGGGATTTACAGGCACAGATACGCAGTATTTT
.	TRBV2	TRBJ1-2	.	CASSEGVSRLTRYGYTF	TGTGCCAGCAGTGAAGGGGTTTCGAGGTTGACTCGCTATGGCTACACCTTC
.	TRBV15	TRBJ2-1	.	CATKTGGGAYNEQFF	TGTGCCACCAAGACAGGAGGGGGGGCCTACAATGAGCAGTTCTTC
.	TRBV27	TRBJ1-1	TRBD1	CASKAGQGATTEAFF	TGTGCCAGCAAAGCCGGACAGGGGGCTACCACTGAAGCTTTCTTT
.	TRBV27	TRBJ1-2	.	CASSLSWGQDGYTF	TGTGCCAGCAGTTTATCTTGGGGGCAGGATGGCTACACCTTC
.	TRBV28	TRBJ1-4	.	CASSPQGNSEKLFF	TGTGCCAGCAGTCCGCAGGGTAACAGTGAAAAACTGTTTTTT
.	TRBV19	TRBJ1-5	.	CASSPGSNQPQHF	TGTGCCAGTAGTCCAGGTAGCAATCAGCCCCAGCATTTT
few	TRBV19	TRBJ1-6	.	CASSIGESPLHF	TGTGCCAGTAGTATAGGAGAATCACCCCTCCACTTT
.	TRBV28	TRBJ2-2	TRBD2	CASRLAGRTGELFF	TGTGCCAGCAGATTAGCGGGGCGAACCGGGGAGCTGTTTTTT
.	TRBV6-1	TRBJ2-7	.	CASSEATTYEQYF	TGTGCCAGCAGTGAAGCAACAACCTACGAGCAGTACTTC
.	TRBV19	TRBJ1-2	TRBD1	CASTKRTGDNYGYTF	TGTGCCAGTACGAAGAGGACAGGGGATAACTATGGCTACACCTTC
.	TRBV2	TRBJ1-1	.	CATQGQGVSTEAFF	TGTGCCACCCAGGGACAAGGGGTGTCCACTGAAGCTTTCTTT
.	TRBV28	TRBJ2-3	TRBD1	CASTTGQGARTQYF	TGTGCCAGCACCACGGGACAGGGGGCAAGGACGCAGTATTTT
.	TRBV11-2	TRBJ1-1	.	CASSLDPGEPEAFF	TGTGCCAGCAGCTTAGATCCGGGGGAGCCTGAAGCTTTCTTT
.	TRBV11-2	TRBJ1-2	.	CASSLGVGDGYTF	TGTGCCAGCAGCTTAGGGGTAGGAGATGGCTACACCTTC
.	TRBV7-7	TRBJ2-1	TRBD2	CASSFGTTDNEQFF	TGTGCCAGCAGCTTTGGGACTACAGACAATGAGCAGTTCTTC
.	TRBV5-1	TRBJ1-3	.	CASSLSSSSGNTIYF	TGCGCCAGCAGCTTGTCGTCCAGCTCTGGAAACACCATATATTTT
.	TRBV25-1	TRBJ2-3	TRBD2	CASSVGLAGPSTDTQYF	TGTGCCAGCAGTGTGGGACTAGCGGGCCCTAGCACAGATACGCAGTATTTT
.	TRBV10-3	TRBJ1-2	.	CAISDGGANYGYTF	TGTGCCATCAGTGACGGGGGAGCTAACTATGGCTACACCTTC
.	TRBV10-1	TRBJ1-1	.	CASSESPRNTEAFF	TGCGCCAGCAGTGAGTCCCCCAGGAACACTGAAGCTTTCTTT
once	TRBV27	TRBJ1-2	TRBD1	CASSPTTGTAYGYTF	TGTGCCAGCAGTCCAACCACTGGGACAGCCTATGGCTACACCTTC
.	TRBV19	TRBJ1-4	.	CASKNQASNWEKLFF	TGTGCCAGTAAAAATCAGGCCTCCAATTGGGAAAAACTGTTTTTT
once	TRBV9	TRBJ2-6	TRBD1	CASSGKQGVLSGANVLTF	TGTGCCAGCAGCGGGAAACAGGGGGTCCTCTCTGGGGCCAACGTCCTGACTTTC
.	TRBV28	TRBJ1-2	TRBD1	CASSWGTGGQNYGYTF	TGTGCCAGCAGTTGGGGAACAGGGGGCCAAAACTATGGCTACACCTTC
.	TRBV4-3	TRBJ1-5	TRBD1	CASSEGQHNQPQHF	TGCGCCAGCAGCGAGGGACAGCACAATCAGCCCCAGCATTTT
.	TRBV27	TRBJ1-1	.	CASSLSSGNTEAFF	TGTGCCAGCAGTTTATCGTCGGGGAACACTGAAGCTTTCTTT
once	TRBV27	TRBJ2-7	TRBD1	CASSQAGQAFYEQYF	TGTGCCAGCAGTCAAGCAGGACAGGCGTTCTACGAGCAGTACTTC
.	TRBV6-5	TRBJ2-2	TRBD1	CASRKGQANTGELFF	TGTGCCAGCAGAAAAGGACAGGCAAACACCGGGGAGCTGTTTTTT
.	TRBV6-1	TRBJ1-1	TRBD1	CASSEAGQGAWTEAFF	TGTGCCAGCAGTGAGGCAGGACAGGGGGCTTGGACTGAAGCTTTCTTT
.	TRBV11-2	TRBJ2-3	.	CASSPGIRDTQYF	TGTGCCAGCAGCCCCGGTATTAGAGATACGCAGTATTTT
few	TRBV21-1	TRBJ1-2	.	CASSPRDRLYGYTF	TGTGCCAGCAGCCCGCGGGACAGGCTCTATGGCTACACCTTC
.	TRBV19	TRBJ1-2	.	CASSILWSGFSYGYTF	TGTGCCAGTAGTATTCTATGGTCAGGGTTTAGCTATGGCTACACCTTC
.	TRBV5-1	TRBJ2-3	.	CASSLGTRASTDTQYF	TGCGCCAGCAGCTTGGGGACTCGTGCTAGCACAGATACGCAGTATTTT
once	TRBV7-2	TRBJ2-1	.	CASSLGGGGFYNEQFF	TGTGCCAGCAGCTTAGGCGGGGGCGGGTTTTACAATGAGCAGTTCTTC
.	TRBV30	TRBJ1-2	TRBD1	CAWTPEATGFHGYTF	TGTGCCTGGACCCCGGAAGCGACAGGGTTCCATGGCTACACCTTC
few	TRBV5-1	TRBJ2-4	.	CASSRDTTEDIQYF	TGCGCCAGCAGTCGGGACACGACCGAGGACATTCAGTACTTC
.	TRBV6-1	TRBJ1-5	.	CASSGRGGQFNQPQHF	TGTGCCAGCAGTGGTAGGGGGGGGCAGTTCAATCAGCCCCAGCATTTT